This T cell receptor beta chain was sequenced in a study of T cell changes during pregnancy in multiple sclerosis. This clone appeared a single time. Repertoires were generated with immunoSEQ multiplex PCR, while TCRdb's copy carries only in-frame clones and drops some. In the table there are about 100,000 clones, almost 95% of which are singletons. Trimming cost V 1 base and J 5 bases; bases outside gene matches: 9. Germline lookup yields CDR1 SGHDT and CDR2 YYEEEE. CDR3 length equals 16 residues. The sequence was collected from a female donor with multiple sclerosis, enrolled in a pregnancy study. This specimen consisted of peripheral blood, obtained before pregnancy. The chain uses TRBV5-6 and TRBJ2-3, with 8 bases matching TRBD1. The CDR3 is CASSLLVQGVGDTQYF. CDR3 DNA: TGTGCCAGCAGCTTGCTCGTACAGGGGGTAGGAGATACGCAGTATTTT.